Shown below are 27 T cell receptor beta chains from a single sample sequenced in a study of blood T cell repertoires in COVID-19. Sequenced by immunoSEQ multiplex PCR; TCRdb stores in-frame clones only, minus some. The data contain around 250,000 clones, 80% to 90% of them singletons. Sequenced: PBMCs or T cells enriched from blood (not recorded which). The receptors derive from a woman aged 50 to 60 who had recovered from COVID-19.

The chain carries TRBV19 and TRBJ1-1; possible D gene TRBD1, 6 bases. The germline V gene has CDR1 LNHDA and CDR2 SQIVND (reference sequence). The CDR3 extends over 13 amino acids. Trimming left V 0 bases short and J 7 bases short, with 9 bases between. The CDR3 loop reads CASSIDQGFEAFF. The DNA for the CDR3 is TGTGCCAGTAGTATAGATCAGGGGTTTGAAGCTTTCTTT. The whole variable domain, filled in from reference TRBV19 and TRBJ1-1, reads DGGITQSPKYLFRKEGQNVTLSCEQNLNHDAMYWYRQDPGQGLRLIYYSQIVNDFQKGDIAEGYSVSREKKESFPLTVTSAQKNPTAFYLCASSIDQGFEAFFGQGTRLTVV.

DNA of the CDR3: TGTGCCAGTAGTATTGGCGGGAACTATAACACTGAAGCTTTCTTT. This encodes CASSIGGNYNTEAFF. The rearrangement joins TRBV19 to TRBJ1-1; D is ambiguous. Trimming left V 3 bases short and J 2 bases short, with 13 bases between. This CDR3 is 15 amino acids long. In germline, CDR1 is LNHDA, CDR2 SQIVND (reference sequence).

The CDR3 sequence: CATSDLEEQFF. The DNA for the CDR3 is TGTGCCACCAGTGATTTGGAGGAGCAGTTCTTC. The V gene is TRBV24-1, the J gene TRBJ2-1, with D unresolved. The CDR3 length is 11 residues. Germline loops: CDR1 KGHDR, CDR2 SFDVKD. Between the trimmed V and J ends, which lost 0 bases and 10 bases, there was a span of 3 bases.

V gene TRBV6-4 combines with J gene TRBJ1-2, with 7 bases matching TRBD1. The V and J ends lost 0 bases and 4 bases, in that order; junction bases with no gene match: 5. In germline, CDR1 is MRHNA, CDR2 SNTAGT. This CDR3 has 15 residues. In nucleotides, the CDR3 is TGTGCCAGCAGTGACTCGAACAGGGGAGGCTATGGCTACACCTTC. Encoded protein: CASSDSNRGGYGYTF.

The chain uses TRBV19 and TRBJ1-1; a weak D match, TRBD1 (5 bases). Trimming took off 4 bases at V and 0 bases at J, with 15 bases between the two ends. This CDR3 has 16 amino acids. Germline CDR1 reads LNHDA; CDR2 reads SQIVND (reference sequence). Here the CDR3 DNA reads TGTGCCAGTAGTAAACCCCCGGGACTGATGAACACTGAAGCTTTCTTT. Protein sequence: CASSKPPGLMNTEAFF.

The CDR3 DNA reads TGTGCCTGGAGGGACCGGGACTCAACCTACAATGAGCAGTTCTTC. Translating it yields CAWRDRDSTYNEQFF. The gene calls are TRBV30 and TRBJ2-1; D is possibly TRBD2 (6 bases). The CDR3 spans 15 residues. Germline CDR1 and CDR2: GTSNPN and SVGIG (reference sequence). Trimming pared 3 bases from V and 2 bases from J, leaving 14 bases between.

This chain uses TRBV19 with TRBJ2-7, with D possibly matching TRBD1 (6 bases). Germline CDR1 and CDR2: LNHDA and SQIVND (reference sequence). V lost 6 bases and J 0 bases, leaving 15 bases between the germline ends. This CDR3 has 15 amino acids. CDR3 amino acids: CASRETGTPSYEQYF. The DNA of the CDR3 is TGTGCCAGTAGAGAAACCGGGACACCCTCCTACGAGCAGTACTTC.

This chain links TRBV5-6 with TRBJ2-7, with D possibly TRBD1 on 6 matching bases. V shed 2 bases and J shed 0 bases, with 12 bases lying between them. This CDR3 is 15 amino acids long. Germline lookup yields CDR1 SGHDT and CDR2 YYEEEE. The chain's CDR3 is CASSFRYRASYEQYF. The CDR3 DNA follows: TGTGCCAGCAGCTTCAGATACAGGGCCTCCTACGAGCAGTACTTC.

Here the CDR3 DNA reads TGTGCCAGCAGCACCCCTGGAGGGGGCGGAACTAATGAAAAACTGTTTTTT. It is translated as CASSTPGGGGTNEKLFF. The genes are TRBV7-9 and TRBJ1-4; 7 nucleotides match TRBD1. The germline gives CDR1 SEHNR, CDR2 FQNEAQ (reference sequence). This CDR3 spans 17 amino acids. With V trimmed by 5 bases and J by 1 base, 10 bases remained unmatched.

As DNA, the CDR3 is TGTGCCAGCAGCTTAGTGGCAGGGAACTACAATGAGCAGTTCTTC. This gives the protein CASSLVAGNYNEQFF. The chain joins TRBV7-2 to TRBJ2-1, with D tentatively TRBD1 (5 bases). The CDR3 extends over 15 amino acids. From germline, CDR1 is SGHTA and CDR2 FQGNSA. The V and J ends lost 1 base and 3 bases respectively, with 10 bases between them.

The V gene is TRBV20-1, the J gene TRBJ1-2; D not certain. CDR1 DFQATT and CDR2 SNEGSKA come from the germline V gene (reference sequence). The CDR3 totals 10 residues. Trimming removed 3 bases from V and 8 bases from J, with 7 bases in between. In DNA, the CDR3 is TGCAGTGCTAGGAGCGGCGGCTACACCTTC. It translates to CSARSGGYTF.

The V and J genes are TRBV5-1 and TRBJ1-1, with D uncertain. The CDR3 is made up of 13 amino acids. V lost 4 bases and J lost 3, with 10 bases in between. Germline V gene sequence: CDR1 SGHRS, CDR2 YFSETQ. The CDR3 reads CASSLKLDTEAFF. The CDR3 DNA reads TGCGCCAGCAGCCTAAAATTGGACACTGAAGCTTTCTTT. The variable domain in full, completed from reference TRBV5-1 and TRBJ1-1, reads KAGVTQTPRYLIKTRGQQVTLSCSPISGHRSVSWYQQTPGQGLQFLFEYFSETQRNKGNFPGRFSGRQFSNSRSEMNVSTLELGDSALYLCASSLKLDTEAFFGQGTRLTVV.

The chain joins TRBV18 to TRBJ2-1; TRBD2 matches at 7 bases. CDR1 and CDR2 (germline): KGHSH, LQKENI. This CDR3 spans 16 amino acids. V was clipped by 3 bases and J by 2 bases; unmatched bases: 7. In DNA form, the CDR3 reads TGTGCCAGCTCACCGAGCCAAGGACTAGCCTACAATGAGCAGTTCTTC. It specifies CASSPSQGLAYNEQFF.

This chain uses TRBV27 with TRBJ2-3; 7 bases fit TRBD2. This CDR3 spans 14 amino acids. Germline-derived CDR1 and CDR2 are MNHEY and SMNVEV (reference sequence). The V gene end was trimmed by 8 bases and the J gene end by 8 bases; junction bases not matched to a gene: 13. This chain's CDR3 is CASARDYLRSTQYF. The CDR3 DNA is TGTGCCAGCGCCCGGGACTACCTCCGGAGTACGCAGTATTTT.

V and J are TRBV11-2 and TRBJ2-3, with D possibly being TRBD2 (6 bases). Per the germline V gene, CDR1 is SGHAT and CDR2 is FQNNGV. The CDR3 length is 15 residues. The germline V and J ends were trimmed by 8 bases and 0 bases, with 15 bases remaining between them. Here the CDR3 DNA reads TGTGCCAGCCGGAGGGGTGTGGGGAGCACAGATACGCAGTATTTT. This encodes CASRRGVGSTDTQYF.

The genes are TRBV3-1 (or the pseudogene TRBV3-2) and TRBJ2-5; 9 bases agree with TRBD2. CDR3 length equals 17 residues. Unmatched junction bases numbered 12, after V lost 3 bases and J lost 4 bases. Germline V gives CDR1 LGHDT, CDR2 YNNKEL (reference sequence). The CDR3: CASSQASGRRGGETQYF. The CDR3 bases are TGTGCCAGCAGCCAGGCAAGCGGGAGGAGGGGGGGAGAGACCCAGTACTTC.

V and J are TRBV28 and TRBJ2-7; D unclear. Germline V gene data show CDR1 as MDHEN and CDR2 as SYDVKM. This CDR3 is built from 14 residues. The V and J ends lost 6 bases and 0 bases respectively, with 12 bases between them. The CDR3 sequence: CASSNTISSYEQYF. The CDR3 region has the DNA TGTGCCAGCAGCAACACTATTAGCTCCTACGAGCAGTACTTC. Filled out from reference TRBV28 and TRBJ2-7, the complete variable domain reads DVKVTQSSRYLVKRTGEKVFLECVQDMDHENMFWYRQDPGLGLRLIYFSYDVKMKEKGDIPEGYSVSREKKERFSLILESASTNQTSMYLCASSNTISSYEQYFGPGTRLTVT.

The J gene is TRBJ2-7, the V gene TRBV6-5, with a possible D match to TRBD2 (6 bases). This CDR3 spans 15 amino acids. Trimming pared 8 bases from V and 1 base from J, leaving 18 bases between. Germline V gene lookup returns CDR1 MNHEY and CDR2 SVGAGI. In nucleotides, the CDR3 is TGTGCCAGCCTATCGCAGGGACTTGGGTCCTACGAGCAGTACTTC. It codes for CASLSQGLGSYEQYF.

The chain has TRBV7-2 and TRBJ2-7, with D possibly being TRBD2 (6 bases). Germline V gene sequence: CDR1 SGHTA, CDR2 FQGNSA. With 8 bases removed from V and 3 bases from J, the gap between germline ends came to 17 bases. CDR3 length: 14 residues. Here the CDR3 DNA reads TGTGCCAGCGGGTGGCGGGATTTTGGCTACGAGCAGTACTTC. Protein: CASGWRDFGYEQYF.

The V call is TRBV28, the J call TRBJ2-7, with TRBD1 matching 9 bases. This CDR3 contains 15 residues. V shed 6 bases and J 2 bases; nucleotides not matched to a gene: 8. In germline, CDR1 is MDHEN, CDR2 SYDVKM. The CDR3 bases are TGTGCCAGCAGACCCAGGGACAGGGAGACCTACGAGCAGTACTTC. Residues: CASRPRDRETYEQYF. Variable domain in full (rest from reference TRBV28 and TRBJ2-7): DVKVTQSSRYLVKRTGEKVFLECVQDMDHENMFWYRQDPGLGLRLIYFSYDVKMKEKGDIPEGYSVSREKKERFSLILESASTNQTSMYLCASRPRDRETYEQYFGPGTRLTVT.

The chain joins TRBV12-5 to TRBJ2-7, with TRBD1 matching over 7 bases. In germline, CDR1 is LGHNT, CDR2 FRNRAP. This CDR3 is built from 15 residues. V was clipped by 6 bases and J by 2 bases; unmatched bases: 10. The CDR3 DNA is TGTGCTAGTGGCCCAACCCCGGGACAGACCTACGAGCAGTACTTC. This encodes CASGPTPGQTYEQYF.

In this sample, this clone turned up a few times. CDR3 sequence reads: CASNGESGTSYNEQFF. CDR3 in DNA: TGCGCCAGCAATGGGGAAAGCGGGACATCCTACAATGAGCAGTTCTTC. This chain joins TRBV23-1 and TRBJ2-1, with D perhaps matching TRBD2 (7 bases). TRBV23-1 is marked as an open reading frame, function uncertain. Between the trimmed V and J ends, which lost 7 bases and 1 base, there was a span of 17 bases. This CDR3 is built from 16 residues.

CDR3 residues: CASSRGVTSGYEQYF. In DNA, the CDR3 is TGTGCCAGCAGCCGAGGGGTGACTAGCGGGTACGAGCAGTACTTC. V usage is TRBV5-4 and J usage is TRBJ2-7; TRBD2 aligns across 10 bases. Trimming took 4 bases from V and 4 from J; bases not matched to a gene: 8. Germline lookup yields CDR1 SGHNT and CDR2 YYREEE (reference sequence). This CDR3 has 15 amino acids.

The V and J genes are TRBV2 and TRBJ2-3; TRBD1 aligns across 7 bases. The germline CDR1 and CDR2 sequences are SNHLY and FYNNEI. The CDR3 has 14 amino acids. V was pared by 6 bases and J by 2 bases, with 5 bases of the junction left unmatched. CDR3 region: CASRDDRDTDTQYF. CDR3 bases: TGTGCCAGCAGGGACGACAGGGACACAGATACGCAGTATTTT.

This chain connects TRBV23-1 to TRBJ2-1; a weak D match, TRBD1 (5 bases). TRBV23-1 is an open reading frame whose function is uncertain. Deletions cut 1 base from V and 5 bases from J, with 12 bases between. The CDR3 is 15 residues long. The chain's CDR3 is CASSQCGRVNNEQFF. The CDR3 nucleotides are TGCGCCAGCAGTCAATGTGGCAGGGTGAACAATGAGCAGTTCTTC.

This chain uses TRBV18 with TRBJ1-3; no clear D gene. The CDR3 is 16 residues long. The V gene lost 0 bases and the J gene lost 0 bases, with 9 bases spanning the gap. Per the germline V gene, CDR1 is KGHSH and CDR2 is LQKENI. The CDR3 DNA follows: TGTGCCAGCTCACCACCGAGATCGAGCTCTGGAAACACCATATATTTT. This gives the protein CASSPPRSSSGNTIYF.

There are a few counts of this clone. The rearrangement joins TRBV6-5 to TRBJ1-2; 8 nucleotides line up with TRBD1. The CDR3 runs to 13 residues. Per the germline V gene, CDR1 is MNHEY and CDR2 is SVGAGI. J was trimmed by 4 bases and V by 8 bases; bases with no gene match: 6. The CDR3 loop reads CASGQGRVYGYTF. The DNA for the CDR3 is TGTGCCAGCGGACAGGGTCGGGTCTATGGCTACACCTTC.